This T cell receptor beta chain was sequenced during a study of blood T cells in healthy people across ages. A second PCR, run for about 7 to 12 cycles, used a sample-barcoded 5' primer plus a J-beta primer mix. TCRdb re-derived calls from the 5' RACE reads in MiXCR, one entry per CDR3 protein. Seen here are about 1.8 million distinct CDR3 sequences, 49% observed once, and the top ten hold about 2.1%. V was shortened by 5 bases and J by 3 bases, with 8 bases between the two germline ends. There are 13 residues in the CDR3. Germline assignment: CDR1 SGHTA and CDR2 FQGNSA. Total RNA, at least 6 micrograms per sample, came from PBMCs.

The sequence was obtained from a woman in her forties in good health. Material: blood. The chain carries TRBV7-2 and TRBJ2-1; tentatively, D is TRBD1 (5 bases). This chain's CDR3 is CASSRQYYNEQFF. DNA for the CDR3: TGTGCCAGCAGCCGACAGTACTACAATGAGCAGTTCTTC. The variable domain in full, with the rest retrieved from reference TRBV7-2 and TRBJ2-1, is GAGVSQSPSNKVTEKGKDVELRCDPISGHTALYWYRQSLGQGLEFLIYFQGNSAPDKSGLPSDRFSAERTGGSVSTLTIQRTQQEDSAVYLCASSRQYYNEQFFGPGTRLTVL.